Presented here are 19 T cell receptor beta chains from one specimen sequenced in a study of T cells expressing NK-cell markers. From the 5' RACE reads, TCRdb lists one entry per CDR3 protein and no DNA. In all, the sample yields 400,000 to 450,000 distinct CDR3 sequences. Sample: blood T cells: a sorted CD56 or NKG2C T cell subset, CD4+ or CD8+ T cells, or bulk PBMC T cells (not recorded which). The source of these receptors is a woman aged 18 to 69 in good health.

The V gene is TRBV5-1, the J gene TRBJ1-1; the TCRdb D gene call, TRBD1, has no DNA to confirm it. Germline values: CDR1 SGHRS, CDR2 YFSETQ. CDR3 length equals 13 residues. CDR3 loop: CASQGTGWTEAFF.

The chain's CDR3 is CASSPSGGQGGYGYTF. V and J are TRBV13 and TRBJ1-2; TCRdb designates TRBD1, a call that cannot be tested without DNA. Germline CDR1 is PRHDT and CDR2 is FYEKMQ (reference sequence). This CDR3 contains 16 residues. The full variable domain, with the rest looked up from reference TRBV13 and TRBJ1-2, is AAGVIQSPRHLIKEKRETATLKCYPIPRHDTVYWYQQGPGQDPQFLISFYEKMQSDKGSIPDRFSAQQFSDYHSELNMSSLELGDSALYFCASSPSGGQGGYGYTFGSGTRLTVV.

The J gene is TRBJ2-2, the V gene TRBV21-1. TRBV21-1 constitutes a pseudogene. The CDR3 consists of 16 residues. The CDR3 is CASSKDYSSNTGELFF.

This chain uses TRBV4-1 with TRBJ2-5; the TCRdb call, TRBD2, lacks DNA for checking. The CDR3 extends over 21 amino acids. Germline lookup yields CDR1 MGHRA and CDR2 YSYEKL. CDR3 in amino acids: CASSQAVSGRAGGSFQETQYF.

V and J are TRBV5-1 and TRBJ2-2. Germline V gene lookup returns CDR1 SGHRS and CDR2 YFSETQ. This CDR3 is 12 amino acids long. The CDR3 spells CASSFYTGELFF.

The CDR3 loop reads CSARVKETSWPVGEANVLTF. J is TRBJ2-6 and V is TRBV20-1; TCRdb calls TRBD2, which cannot be checked without DNA. Germline V gene data show CDR1 as DFQATT and CDR2 as SNEGSKA (reference sequence). The CDR3 loop spans 20 amino acids.

The chain couples TRBV20-1 to TRBJ2-4; as DNA is missing, the TRBD1 call by TCRdb cannot be tested. This CDR3 has 15 amino acids. Germline loops: CDR1 DFQATT, CDR2 SNEGSKA (reference sequence). The chain's CDR3 is CSARKTGEAKNIQYF.

This chain connects TRBV5-1 to TRBJ1-2; there is no DNA to check the TCRdb D call of TRBD1. CDR1 is SGHRS, CDR2 YFSETQ, per germline. This CDR3 is built from 15 residues. CDR3 region: CASTPTGGANYGYTF.

The chain carries TRBV20-1 and TRBJ2-7. CDR1 and CDR2 from the germline V gene are DFQATT and SNEGSKA (reference sequence). The CDR3 is 14 residues long. The CDR3 sequence is CSARDPTEPYEQYF.

J is TRBJ2-1 and V is TRBV15. The length of the CDR3 is 15 residues. Germline V lookup: CDR1 LNHNV, CDR2 YYDKDF (reference sequence). The CDR3 loop reads CATSRAGGSYNEQFF.

J is TRBJ2-5 and V is TRBV29-1. The CDR3 runs 14 residues. The germline V gene has CDR1 SQVTM and CDR2 ANQGSEA. Here the CDR3 reads CSVEGVRIQETQYF.

J is TRBJ2-1 and V is TRBV29-1; TCRdb picks TRBD1, but there is no DNA to check that call. This CDR3 is 17 amino acids long. The germline gives CDR1 SQVTM, CDR2 ANQGSEA. The CDR3 loop reads CSVESGSGGFSYNEQFF.

The chain carries TRBV2 and TRBJ2-1; TCRdb lists TRBD2, though no DNA is available to test this call. Germline V gene sequence: CDR1 SNHLY, CDR2 FYNNEI. The CDR3 is 19 amino acids. The CDR3: CASSVPPGLAGEVGDEQFF.

The rearrangement uses TRBV20-1 and TRBJ2-1; TCRdb picks TRBD2, but there is no DNA to check that call. This CDR3 has 14 amino acids. Germline V gives CDR1 DFQATT, CDR2 SNEGSKA (reference sequence). CDR3 in amino acids: CSSGGISSYNEQFF.

The CDR3 reads CASSPSLGQDYGYTF. The chain joins TRBV19 to TRBJ1-2; the TCRdb D gene call, TRBD1, has no DNA to confirm it. The CDR3 covers 15 residues. Germline V lookup: CDR1 LNHDA, CDR2 SQIVND (reference sequence). Together with reference TRBV19 and TRBJ1-2, the CDR3 gives the full variable domain: DGGITQSPKYLFRKEGQNVTLSCEQNLNHDAMYWYRQDPGQGLRLIYYSQIVNDFQKGDIAEGYSVSREKKESFPLTVTSAQKNPTAFYLCASSPSLGQDYGYTFGSGTRLTVV.

The V and J genes are TRBV7-3 and TRBJ1-2; no DNA is available, so the TRBD1 call from TCRdb remains unchecked. This CDR3 has 13 residues. In germline, CDR1 is SGHTA, CDR2 FQGTGA. CDR3 residues: CASSFGADGGYTF. Using reference TRBV7-3 and TRBJ1-2 for the parts outside the CDR3, the full variable domain is GAGVSQTPSNKVTEKGKYVELRCDPISGHTALYWYRQSLGQGPEFLIYFQGTGAADDSGLPNDRFFAVRPEGSVSTLKIQRTERGDSAVYLCASSFGADGGYTFGSGTRLTVV.

The rearrangement uses TRBV4-3 and TRBJ2-1; TCRdb returns TRBD1, unconfirmable since there is no DNA. Germline CDR1 LGHNA, CDR2 YSLEER. The CDR3 consists of 16 residues. CDR3 loop: CASSQDGTPGYNEQFF.

The rearrangement joins TRBV29-1 to TRBJ1-1; TCRdb's D call, TRBD1, is unchecked because there is no DNA. Germline V CDR1 and CDR2: SQVTM, ANQGSEA. The CDR3 is 15 residues long. The CDR3 is CSVGGTGLQNTEAFF.

V is TRBV12-3 or TRBV12-4 and J is TRBJ2-2. The CDR3 has 14 residues. The CDR3 here is CASSFSRFTGELFF.